This T cell receptor (beta chain) was retrieved from a study of identical twins. Study-wide findings and caveats: High-abundance cord blood beta clonotypes had fewer insertions; memory repertoires showed none.

This clonotype was found a few times. Its specificity is unknown. CDR1 and CDR2 from the germline V gene are LNHDA and SQIVND (reference sequence). This CDR3 region has 17 residues. Trimming at V came to 7 bases and at J to 4 bases, leaving 11 bases not matched to a gene. Via MiXCR, TCRdb re-called the 5' RACE reads, giving one row per CDR3 protein. This sample has around 480,000 distinct CDR3 sequences, with more than 13% found just once. The data were also submitted as part of a second study, on yellow fever vaccine responses in identical twins.

The sequenced sample was CD4+ T cells sorted from blood. The rearrangement uses TRBV19 and TRBJ1-5, with 12 bases aligning to TRBD1. The clonotype comes from a woman under 30 in good health. This CDR3 is CASTLSRDRGRNQPQHF. The CDR3, as DNA: TGTGCCAGTACTTTGTCCCGGGACAGGGGGCGGAATCAGCCCCAGCATTTT.